A selection of T cell receptor beta chains follows, all from one sample in a study of shared clonotypes between healthy human individuals. TCRdb's copy holds only in-frame clones and misses some; the assay was immunoSEQ multiplex PCR. The sample contains 2 million to 2.5 million clones, less than 95% of which appear only once. Sequencing was done on a sample of naive CD4+ T cells from PBMCs. These receptors all come from a man aged 18 to 35 in good health. Some clones in this sample may be carry-over from other donors' samples. The CDR3 runs from the conserved cysteine through the conserved F or W. A D gene is named only where the DNA matches it firmly. The size field is filled for only some rows; it gives once, few, many or a size class.

clone_size j_call v_call d_call cdr3_nt cdr3_aa
few TRBJ1-1 TRBV5-1 NA TGCGCCAGCAGCTTGAACTTTCCCTATGAAGCTTTCTTT CASSLNFPYEAFF
NA TRBJ2-5 TRBV2 NA TGTGCCAGCAGTGTCAACGGCCAAGAGACCCAGTACTTC CASSVNGQETQYF
NA TRBJ2-7 TRBV4-3 TRBD1 TGCGCCAGCAGCCAAGCCCCCGGGACAGTCGGCTACGAGCAGTACTTC CASSQAPGTVGYEQYF
once TRBJ2-7 TRBV7-2 TRBD2 TGTGCCAGCAGCGCCCGTAGCGGGAGCTACGAGCAGTACTTC CASSARSGSYEQYF
few TRBJ1-5 TRBV10-3 TRBD1 TGTGCCACACGAGGACAGGGCAATCAGCCCCAGCATTTT CATRGQGNQPQHF
NA TRBJ2-5 TRBV11-2 NA TGTGCCAGCAGCTTACCGCAGCAGACCCAGTACTTC CASSLPQQTQYF
NA TRBJ2-5 TRBV11-2 NA TGTGCCAGCAGCTTATTGCCGGGGCAAGAGACCCAGTACTTC CASSLLPGQETQYF
once TRBJ2-1 TRBV5-4 TRBD2 TGTGCCAGCAGATCCGTGGTCCTAGCGGGAAATGATGAGCAGTTCTTC CASRSVVLAGNDEQFF
NA TRBJ2-5 TRBV7-9 NA TGTGCCAGCAGCTTAGAGGGGCTAGGTCAGGCCGAGACCCAGTACTTC CASSLEGLGQAETQYF
NA TRBJ1-4 TRBV28 NA TGTGCCAGCAGTTTCCGGGGTGGTACTAATGAAAAACTGTTTTTT CASSFRGGTNEKLFF
NA TRBJ2-1 TRBV2 TRBD2 TGTGCCAGCAGTTCGACTAGCGGGGGTTTTGAGCAGTTCTTC CASSSTSGGFEQFF
NA TRBJ1-2 TRBV6-1 TRBD1 TGTGCCAGCAGTGCAACCCCGGGACAGGGGCATGGCTACACCTTC CASSATPGQGHGYTF
NA TRBJ2-5 TRBV19 NA TGTGCCAGTAGTATACCGGGGGCGGTGGAGACCCAGTACTTC CASSIPGAVETQYF
NA TRBJ1-4 TRBV4-3 TRBD1 TGCGCCAGCAGCCAAGAAGGATCGGTCGGACAGGGGAATGAAAAACTGTTTTTT CASSQEGSVGQGNEKLFF
NA TRBJ2-3 TRBV29-1 NA TGCAGCGTTGAAGGCAAGGGGCAGGAGACAGATACGCAGTATTTT CSVEGKGQETDTQYF
once TRBJ1-5 TRBV28 NA TGTGCCAGCAGCCGCACTAGCAATCAGCCCCAGCATTTT CASSRTSNQPQHF
NA TRBJ2-7 TRBV11-2 NA TGTGCCAGCAGCTTCGGTTCAGGATTCTACGAGCAGTACTTC CASSFGSGFYEQYF
NA TRBJ2-3 TRBV5-4 NA TGTGCCAGCAGCTCTGGGACCTTAGCTAGCACAGATACGCAGTATTTT CASSSGTLASTDTQYF